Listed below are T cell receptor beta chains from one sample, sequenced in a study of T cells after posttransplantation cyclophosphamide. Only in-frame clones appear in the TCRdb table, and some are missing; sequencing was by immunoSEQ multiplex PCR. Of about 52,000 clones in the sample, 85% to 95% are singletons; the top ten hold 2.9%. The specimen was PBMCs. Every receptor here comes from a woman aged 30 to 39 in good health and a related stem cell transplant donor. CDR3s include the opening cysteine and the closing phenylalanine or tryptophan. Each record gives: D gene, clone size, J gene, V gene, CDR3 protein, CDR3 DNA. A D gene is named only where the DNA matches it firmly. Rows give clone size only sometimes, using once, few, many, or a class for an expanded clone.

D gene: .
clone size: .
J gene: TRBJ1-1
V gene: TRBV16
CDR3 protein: CASSQSRLDFEYTEAFF
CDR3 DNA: TGTGCCAGCAGCCAATCCCGGCTTGACTTCGAATATACTGAAGCTTTCTTT

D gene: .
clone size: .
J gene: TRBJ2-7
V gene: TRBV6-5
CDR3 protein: CASSLGAGGEQYF
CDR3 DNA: TGTGCCAGCAGTTTGGGGGCAGGAGGCGAGCAGTACTTC

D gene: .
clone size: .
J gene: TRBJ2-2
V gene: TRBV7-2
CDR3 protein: CASSLDRQGNTGELFF
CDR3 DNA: TGTGCCAGCAGCTTAGACCGTCAGGGAAACACCGGGGAGCTGTTTTTT

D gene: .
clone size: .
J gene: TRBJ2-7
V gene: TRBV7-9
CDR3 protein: CASSPWDNSYEQYF
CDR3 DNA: TGTGCCAGCAGCCCCTGGGACAATTCCTACGAGCAGTACTTC

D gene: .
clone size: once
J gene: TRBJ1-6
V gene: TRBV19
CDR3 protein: CARTHETYSPLHF
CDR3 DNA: TGTGCCAGGACCCACGAGACTTACTCACCCCTCCACTTT

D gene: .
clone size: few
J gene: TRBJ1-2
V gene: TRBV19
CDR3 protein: CASSIDWQGTYGYTF
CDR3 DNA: TGTGCCAGTAGTATAGATTGGCAGGGGACCTATGGCTACACCTTC

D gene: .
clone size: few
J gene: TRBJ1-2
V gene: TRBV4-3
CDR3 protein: CASSQAVQAGYTF
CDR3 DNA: TGCGCCAGCAGCCAAGCTGTGCAGGCGGGCTACACCTTC

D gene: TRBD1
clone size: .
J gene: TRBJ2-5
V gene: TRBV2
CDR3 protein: CASGDRRQETQYF
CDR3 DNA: TGTGCCAGCGGGGACAGACGCCAAGAGACCCAGTACTTC

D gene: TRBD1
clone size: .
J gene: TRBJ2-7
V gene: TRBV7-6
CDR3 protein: CASREQGWNEQYF
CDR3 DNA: TGTGCCAGCAGGGAACAGGGGTGGAACGAGCAGTACTTC

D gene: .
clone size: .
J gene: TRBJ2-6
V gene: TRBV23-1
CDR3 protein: CASSQSRGRGGANVLTF
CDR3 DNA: TGCGCCAGCAGTCAATCGAGAGGCAGGGGCGGGGCCAACGTCCTGACTTTC

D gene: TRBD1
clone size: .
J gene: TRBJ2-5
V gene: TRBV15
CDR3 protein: CATSRGLGQGQGTQYF
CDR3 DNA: TGTGCCACCAGCAGAGGGTTGGGACAGGGCCAAGGGACCCAGTACTTC

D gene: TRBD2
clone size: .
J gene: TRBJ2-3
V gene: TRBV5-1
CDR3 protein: CASSRRTSGTSTDTQYF
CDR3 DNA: TGCGCCAGCAGCAGACGGACTAGCGGGACAAGCACAGATACGCAGTATTTT

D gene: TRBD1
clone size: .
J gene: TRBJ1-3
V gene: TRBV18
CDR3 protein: CASSPGTGADTIYF
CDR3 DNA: TGTGCCAGCTCACCGGGGACAGGGGCAGACACCATATATTTT

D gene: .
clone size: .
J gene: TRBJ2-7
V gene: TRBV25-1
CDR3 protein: CASSQGGWAVEQYF
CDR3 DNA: TGTGCCAGCAGCCAGGGTGGATGGGCCGTCGAGCAGTACTTC

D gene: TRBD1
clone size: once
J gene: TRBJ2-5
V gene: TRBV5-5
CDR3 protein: CASSAYRGSGETQYF
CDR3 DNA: TGTGCCAGCAGCGCTTACAGGGGGTCCGGGGAGACCCAGTACTTC

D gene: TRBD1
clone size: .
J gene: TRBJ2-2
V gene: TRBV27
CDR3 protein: CASSLGQGTGELFF
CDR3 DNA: TGTGCCAGCAGTCTCGGACAGGGTACCGGGGAGCTGTTTTTT

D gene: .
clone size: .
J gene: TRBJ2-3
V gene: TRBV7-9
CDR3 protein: CASSGGRGTQYF
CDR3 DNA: TGTGCCAGCAGCGGAGGCCGGGGTACGCAGTATTTT

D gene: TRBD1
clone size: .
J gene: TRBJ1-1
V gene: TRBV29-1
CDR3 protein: CSVRAGTGAFF
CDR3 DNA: TGCAGCGTTCGGGCCGGGACAGGGGCTTTCTTT

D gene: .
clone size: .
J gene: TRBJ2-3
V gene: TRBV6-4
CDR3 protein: CASSPDGVRIADTQYF
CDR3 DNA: TGTGCCAGCAGCCCCGACGGAGTTAGGATCGCAGATACGCAGTATTTT

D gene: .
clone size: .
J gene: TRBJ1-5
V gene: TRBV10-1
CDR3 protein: CASSESTRGGRPAYSNQPQHF
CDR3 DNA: TGCGCCAGCAGTGAGTCGACTCGGGGGGGCCGCCCAGCTTATAGCAATCAGCCCCAGCATTTT

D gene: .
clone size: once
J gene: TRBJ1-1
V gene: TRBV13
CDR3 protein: CASSRPLGRGSNAEAFF
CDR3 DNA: TGTGCCAGCAGCCGACCCCTAGGGAGGGGGTCCAACGCTGAAGCTTTCTTT

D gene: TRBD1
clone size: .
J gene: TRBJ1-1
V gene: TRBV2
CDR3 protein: CASRPRQGGISTEAFF
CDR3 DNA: TGTGCCAGCAGGCCCCGACAGGGGGGTATTAGCACTGAAGCTTTCTTT

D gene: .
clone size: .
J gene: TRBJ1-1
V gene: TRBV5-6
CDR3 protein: CASSLPGVTEAFF
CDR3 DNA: TGTGCCAGCAGCTTGCCCGGGGTGACTGAAGCTTTCTTT

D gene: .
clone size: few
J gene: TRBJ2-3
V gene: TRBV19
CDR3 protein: CASSKSHTDTQYF
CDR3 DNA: TGTGCCAGTAGTAAGTCACACACAGATACGCAGTATTTT

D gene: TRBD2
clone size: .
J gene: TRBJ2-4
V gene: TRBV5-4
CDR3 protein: CASSGTSNDIQYF
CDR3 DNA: TGTGCCAGCAGCGGGACTAGTAACGACATTCAGTACTTC

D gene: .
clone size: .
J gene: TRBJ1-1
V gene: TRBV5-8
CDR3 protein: CASSLRGSTEAFF
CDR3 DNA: TGTGCCAGCAGCTTGAGAGGTTCGACTGAAGCTTTCTTT

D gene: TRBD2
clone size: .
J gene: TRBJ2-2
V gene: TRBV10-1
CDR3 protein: CATSIAGGTGELFF
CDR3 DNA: TGCGCCACCTCTATAGCGGGGGGAACCGGGGAGCTGTTTTTT

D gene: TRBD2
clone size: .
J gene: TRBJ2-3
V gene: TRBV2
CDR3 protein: CASRILAGDTRTQYF
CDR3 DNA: TGTGCCAGCAGGATACTAGCGGGGGACACACGTACGCAGTATTTT

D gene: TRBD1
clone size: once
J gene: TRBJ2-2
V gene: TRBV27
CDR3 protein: CASSLKETGGTTGELFF
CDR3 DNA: TGTGCCAGCAGTTTAAAGGAGACAGGGGGCACCACCGGGGAGCTGTTTTTT

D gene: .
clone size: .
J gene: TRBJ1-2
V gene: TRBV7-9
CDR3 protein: CASSWMTRYGYTF
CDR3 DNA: TGTGCCAGCAGTTGGATGACACGGTATGGCTACACCTTC

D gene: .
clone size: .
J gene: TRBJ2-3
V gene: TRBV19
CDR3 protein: CASSRLAEGVDTQYF
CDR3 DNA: TGTGCCAGTAGTAGGCTAGCCGAGGGGGTCGATACGCAGTATTTT

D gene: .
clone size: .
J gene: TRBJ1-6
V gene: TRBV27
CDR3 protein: CASKRNPGHPNSPLHF
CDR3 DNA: TGTGCCAGCAAAAGGAACCCGGGACACCCCAATTCACCCCTCCACTTT

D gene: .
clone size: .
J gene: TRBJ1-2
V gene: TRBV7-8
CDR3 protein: CASSPDRIANYGYTF
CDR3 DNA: TGTGCCAGCAGCCCCGACAGAATCGCTAACTATGGCTACACCTTC

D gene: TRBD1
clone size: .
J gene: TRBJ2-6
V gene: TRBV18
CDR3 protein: CASSPLGQGSGANVLTF
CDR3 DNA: TGTGCCAGCTCACCTCTGGGACAGGGCTCTGGGGCCAACGTCCTGACTTTC

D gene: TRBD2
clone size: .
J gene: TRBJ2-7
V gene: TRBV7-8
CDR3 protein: CASSLIISAGNYEQYF
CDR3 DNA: TGTGCCAGCAGCTTGATTATTTCAGCGGGAAATTACGAGCAGTACTTC